Each of the 20 T cell receptor beta chains below was sequenced from the same sample in a study of blood T cell repertoires in COVID-19. The data were produced by immunoSEQ multiplex PCR, yet TCRdb's version contains in-frame clones alone and is incomplete. The sample holds 130,000 to 150,000 clones, roughly four fifths seen once. Sequencing was performed on peripheral blood. The receptors derive from a human donor in a cohort sampled during active COVID-19.

V and J are TRBV9 and TRBJ2-1, with 7 positions matching TRBD1. The CDR3 extends over 15 amino acids. V gave up 4 bases and J gave up 2 bases; unmatched junction bases: 6. Germline-derived CDR1 and CDR2 are SGDLS and YYNGEE. CDR3 region: CASSLGGFTYNEQFF. The DNA of the CDR3 is TGTGCCAGCAGCTTAGGGGGCTTTACCTACAATGAGCAGTTCTTC.

The rearrangement uses TRBV4-3 and TRBJ1-2; D unclear. The ends were cut back, 1 base at V and 6 bases at J, with 15 bases in the middle. Germline V CDR1 and CDR2: LGHNA, YSLEER. This CDR3 contains 15 residues. The DNA for the CDR3 is TGCGCCAGCAGCCAAGGCCCGGGATCTATGGATGGCTACACCTTC. Translating it yields CASSQGPGSMDGYTF.

This rearrangement joins TRBV9 to TRBJ2-1, with TRBD2 identical over 7 bases. CDR1 SGDLS and CDR2 YYNGEE come from the germline V gene. Losses at the gene ends were 0 bases for V and 15 bases for J; bases not matched to a gene: 9. The CDR3 is 13 amino acids. The CDR3 nucleotides are TGTGCCAGCAGCGTAGAAGAGGGGACTATGACGTTCTTC. Translating gives CASSVEEGTMTFF. Full variable domain (rest looked up from reference TRBV9 and TRBJ2-1): DSGVTQTPKHLITATGQRVTLRCSPRSGDLSVYWYQQSLDQGLQFLIQYYNGEERAKGNILERFSAQQFPDLHSELNLSSLELGDSALYFCASSVEEGTMTFFGPGTRLTVL.

The rearrangement joins TRBV14 to TRBJ2-4; D is possibly TRBD1 (6 bases). Germline CDR1 is SGHDN and CDR2 is FVKESK. The length of the CDR3 is 15 residues. The V gene lost 4 bases and the J gene lost 9 bases, with 19 bases spanning the gap. In DNA form, the CDR3 reads TGTGCCAGCAGCCCTGCTCTATCAGGGGCCAGCATTCAGTACTTC. This sequence encodes CASSPALSGASIQYF.

The V call is TRBV6-5, the J call TRBJ2-7, with D unclear. Trimming stripped 5 bases from V and 6 bases from J, with 11 bases between. Germline values: CDR1 MNHEY, CDR2 SVGAGI. The CDR3 loop spans 12 amino acids. The CDR3: CASSPPGSEQYF. The CDR3, as DNA: TGTGCCAGCAGTCCTCCCGGGTCCGAGCAGTACTTC.

The rearrangement uses TRBV9 and TRBJ2-3; weak D call: TRBD1 (5 bases). The CDR3 spans 14 residues. The germline V gene has CDR1 SGDLS and CDR2 YYNGEE. V was clipped by 2 bases and J by 1 base, with 8 bases between them. The CDR3 coding sequence is TGTGCCAGCAGCGTGACAGACCGCACAGATACGCAGTATTTT. It encodes CASSVTDRTDTQYF.

This clone is a singleton in its sample. V usage is TRBV16 and J usage is TRBJ2-6, with D possibly TRBD1 on 6 matching bases. The CDR3 is made up of 16 amino acids. Germline values: CDR1 KGHSY, CDR2 FQNENV. V lost 4 bases, J lost 4 bases, and 14 bases lay in between. The CDR3 DNA reads as TGTGCCAGCAGCCGGTTACAGGGATCCGGGGCCAACGTCCTGACTTTC. Protein sequence: CASSRLQGSGANVLTF.

This chain joins TRBV4-2 and TRBJ2-3, with 13 bases fitting TRBD2. Germline trimming cut 5 bases from V and 5 bases from J; bases unmatched to any gene: 10. Looked up from germline, CDR1 is LGHNA and CDR2 is YNFKEQ. There are 17 residues in the CDR3. CDR3 coding DNA: TGTGCCAGCAGCGCTCAAACTAGCGGGGGGGTGCGAGATACGCAGTATTTT. It is translated as CASSAQTSGGVRDTQYF.

The gene calls are TRBV29-1 and TRBJ2-3; 8 bases map to TRBD2. This CDR3 has 14 amino acids. Germline CDR1 and CDR2: SQVTM and ANQGSEA. Trimming at V came to 4 bases and at J to 3 bases, leaving 6 bases not matched to a gene. The CDR3 reads CSVALRGVTDTQYF. In DNA form, the CDR3 reads TGCAGCGTTGCTTTGCGGGGGGTAACAGATACGCAGTATTTT.

The V call is TRBV7-8, the J call TRBJ2-1, with 8 bases fitting TRBD2. V lost 8 bases to trimming and J lost 6 bases; unmatched junction nucleotides: 12. Germline CDR1 and CDR2: SGHVS and FQNEAQ. The CDR3 consists of 15 residues. The CDR3 loop is CASLLGTSVGNEQFF. CDR3 DNA: TGTGCCAGCCTCCTCGGGACTAGTGTCGGCAATGAGCAGTTCTTC. Variable domain in full (rest from reference TRBV7-8 and TRBJ2-1): GAGVSQSPRYKVAKRGQDVALRCDPISGHVSLFWYQQALGQGPEFLTYFQNEAQLDKSGLPSDRFFAERPEGSVSTLKIQRTQQEDSAVYLCASLLGTSVGNEQFFGPGTRLTVL.

The chain is built from TRBV14 and TRBJ2-1; TRBD2 might be the D (7 bases). Trimming removed 4 bases from V and 0 bases from J, with 16 bases in between. Germline V gene sequence: CDR1 SGHDN, CDR2 FVKESK. CDR3 length: 17 residues. The CDR3 bases are TGTGCCAGCAGCCTCTTTAAGGGGGAGGGCTCCTACAATGAGCAGTTCTTC. It codes for CASSLFKGEGSYNEQFF.

V usage is TRBV5-1 and J usage is TRBJ2-6; the D gene is possibly TRBD1 (5 bases). Germline CDR1 is SGHRS and CDR2 is YFSETQ. This CDR3 is 15 amino acids long. The V and J ends lost 5 bases and 4 bases respectively, with 13 bases between them. The CDR3 coding sequence is TGCGCCAGCAGGACAGCCCCTGGGGGGGCCAACGTCCTGACTTTC. This translates into CASRTAPGGANVLTF. Based on the CDR3 plus reference TRBV5-1 and TRBJ2-6, the full variable domain is KAGVTQTPRYLIKTRGQQVTLSCSPISGHRSVSWYQQTPGQGLQFLFEYFSETQRNKGNFPGRFSGRQFSNSRSEMNVSTLELGDSALYLCASRTAPGGANVLTFGAGSRLTVL.

This clone showed up just a few times. The J gene is TRBJ1-2, the V gene TRBV4-2, with 9 bases that match TRBD1. Germline CDR1 reads LGHNA; CDR2 reads YNFKEQ. This CDR3 has 16 residues. The V gene end was trimmed by 3 bases and the J gene end by 8 bases; junction bases not matched to a gene: 13. This chain's CDR3 is CASSHKTGGAPGGYTF. The CDR3 nucleotides read TGTGCCAGCAGCCATAAAACAGGGGGCGCCCCGGGCGGCTACACCTTC.

This clone was picked up a small number of times. The chain is built from TRBV12-5 and TRBJ2-7, with D tentatively TRBD2 (6 bases). Deletions cut 5 bases from V and 0 bases from J, with 11 bases between. The germline gives CDR1 LGHNT, CDR2 FRNRAP. This CDR3 is built from 14 residues. CDR3 region: CASGTDGSSYEQYF. CDR3 coding DNA: TGTGCTAGTGGTACGGACGGGAGCTCCTACGAGCAGTACTTC.

The chain uses TRBV18 and TRBJ2-1; 7 nucleotides align to TRBD2. V dropped 0 bases and J dropped 4; count of bases not matched to a gene: 3. CDR1 is KGHSH, CDR2 LQKENI, per germline. CDR3 length: 15 residues. The CDR3 spells CASSPPTGGYNEQFF. The CDR3 coding sequence is TGTGCCAGCTCACCACCGACGGGGGGATACAATGAGCAGTTCTTC.

This CDR3 reads CASSIGDLSNQPQHF. CDR3 bases: TGTGCCAGTAGTATAGGAGATCTCTCCAATCAGCCCCAGCATTTT. The V and J genes are TRBV19 and TRBJ1-5; D uncertain. The CDR3 totals 15 residues. V lost 1 base and J 3 bases, leaving 10 bases between the germline ends. Germline lookup yields CDR1 LNHDA and CDR2 SQIVND (reference sequence).

The chain links TRBV5-6 to TRBJ2-5; D is uncertain. Looked up from germline, CDR1 is SGHDT and CDR2 is YYEEEE. This CDR3 has 14 amino acids. V lost 0 bases to trimming and J lost 5 bases, with 11 bases between them. The chain's CDR3 is CASSLEATRETQYF. The CDR3 DNA reads as TGTGCCAGCAGCTTGGAGGCGACCAGGGAGACCCAGTACTTC.

The rearrangement uses TRBV3-1 (or the pseudogene TRBV3-2) and TRBJ2-5, with no clear D. With 1 base removed from V and 7 bases from J, the gap between germline ends came to 13 bases. Germline lookup yields CDR1 LGHDT and CDR2 YNNKEL (reference sequence). The CDR3 runs 14 residues. CDR3 sequence (DNA): TGTGCCAGCAGCCAAGGGGCCTACCCCGGGACCCAGTACTTC. This codes for CASSQGAYPGTQYF.

The rearrangement links TRBV5-6 to TRBJ1-1; D is possibly TRBD1 (6 bases). V gave up 5 bases and J gave up 8 bases, with 10 bases separating them. The CDR3 consists of 11 residues. From germline, CDR1 is SGHDT and CDR2 YYEEEE. CDR3 in DNA: TGTGCCAGCAGACTCCAGGGGGAAGCTTTCTTT. Translating it yields CASRLQGEAFF.

This clone has just a few counts. The CDR3 spells CASSLLGQDSPLHF. The CDR3 DNA reads TGTGCCAGCAGCTTACTGGGGCAGGATTCACCCCTCCACTTT. This chain connects TRBV7-9 to TRBJ1-6; a weak D match, TRBD1 (5 bases). The CDR3 runs 14 residues. Germline V CDR1 and CDR2: SEHNR, FQNEAQ (reference sequence). Trimming left V 2 bases short and J 8 bases short, with 10 bases between.